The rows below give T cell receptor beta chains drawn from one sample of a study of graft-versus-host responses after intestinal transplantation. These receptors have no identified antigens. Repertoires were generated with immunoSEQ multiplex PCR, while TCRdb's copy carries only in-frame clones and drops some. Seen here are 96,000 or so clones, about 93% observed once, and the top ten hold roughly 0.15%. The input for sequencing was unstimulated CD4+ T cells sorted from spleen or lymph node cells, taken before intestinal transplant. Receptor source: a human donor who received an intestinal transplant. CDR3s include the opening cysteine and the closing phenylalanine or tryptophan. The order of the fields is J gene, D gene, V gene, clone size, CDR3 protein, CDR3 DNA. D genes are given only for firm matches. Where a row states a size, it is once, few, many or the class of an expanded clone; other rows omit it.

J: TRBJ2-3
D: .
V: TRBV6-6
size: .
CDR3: CASYNREKADTQYF
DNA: TGTGCCAGCTATAACAGGGAAAAGGCAGATACGCAGTATTTT

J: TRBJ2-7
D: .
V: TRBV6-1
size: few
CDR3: CASSEVRQVYEQYF
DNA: TGTGCCAGCAGTGAAGTCAGACAGGTCTACGAGCAGTACTTC

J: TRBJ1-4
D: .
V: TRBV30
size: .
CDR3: CAWSIMFEKLFF
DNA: TGTGCCTGGAGTATAATGTTCGAAAAACTGTTTTTT

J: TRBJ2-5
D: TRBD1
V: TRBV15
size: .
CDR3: CATSRNSGGETQYF
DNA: TGTGCCACCAGCAGAAACTCAGGGGGAGAGACCCAGTACTTC

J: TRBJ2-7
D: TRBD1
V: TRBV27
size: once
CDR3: CASSSLGPDRGESYEQYF
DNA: TGTGCCAGCAGTTCACTAGGACCCGACAGGGGAGAAAGTTACGAGCAGTACTTC

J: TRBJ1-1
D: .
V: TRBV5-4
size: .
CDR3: CASSLAGQGYTEAFF
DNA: TGTGCCAGCAGCTTGGCCGGGCAGGGTTACACTGAAGCTTTCTTT

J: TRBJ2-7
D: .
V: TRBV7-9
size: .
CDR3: CASSLGSVTYEQYF
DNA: TGTGCCAGCAGCTTAGGATCGGTAACGTACGAGCAGTACTTC

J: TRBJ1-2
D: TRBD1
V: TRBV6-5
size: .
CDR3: CASRPAGGLNYGYTF
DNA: TGTGCCAGCAGACCCGCAGGGGGCCTAAACTATGGCTACACCTTC

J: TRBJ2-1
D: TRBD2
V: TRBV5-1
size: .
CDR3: CASSFYTSGPGLNEQFF
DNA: TGCGCCAGCAGCTTTTACACTAGCGGCCCCGGGTTGAATGAGCAGTTCTTC

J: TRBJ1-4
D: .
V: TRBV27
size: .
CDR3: CASSSRAGLVGEKLFF
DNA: TGTGCCAGCAGTTCTAGGGCGGGCCTGGTAGGTGAAAAACTGTTTTTT

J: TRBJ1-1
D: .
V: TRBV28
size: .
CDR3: CASRVLGRFNTEAFF
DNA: TGTGCCAGCAGAGTTTTGGGGAGATTCAACACTGAAGCTTTCTTT

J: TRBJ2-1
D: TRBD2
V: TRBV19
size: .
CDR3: CASSNLAGGNEQFF
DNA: TGTGCCAGCTCAAACCTAGCGGGAGGCAATGAGCAGTTCTTC

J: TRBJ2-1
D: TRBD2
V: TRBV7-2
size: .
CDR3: CASSFQLAGGDLNEQFF
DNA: TGTGCCAGCAGCTTTCAGCTAGCGGGGGGGGACCTCAATGAGCAGTTCTTC

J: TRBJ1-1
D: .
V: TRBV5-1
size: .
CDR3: CASSYGSVNTEAFF
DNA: TGCGCCAGCAGCTACGGGTCAGTGAACACTGAAGCTTTCTTT

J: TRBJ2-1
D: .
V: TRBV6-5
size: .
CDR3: CASNAQGGSEQFF
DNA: TGTGCCAGCAACGCGCAGGGTGGCAGTGAGCAGTTCTTC

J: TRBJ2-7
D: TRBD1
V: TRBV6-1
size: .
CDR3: CASSNRGDEQYF
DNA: TGTGCCAGCAGTAACAGGGGCGACGAGCAGTACTTC

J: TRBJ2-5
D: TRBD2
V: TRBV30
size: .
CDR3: CAWRTSGGETQYF
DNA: TGTGCCTGGAGGACTAGCGGGGGAGAGACCCAGTACTTC

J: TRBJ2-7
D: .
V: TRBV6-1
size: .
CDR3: CASSEKGWISYEQYF
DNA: TGTGCCAGCAGTGAAAAGGGGTGGATCTCCTACGAGCAGTACTTC

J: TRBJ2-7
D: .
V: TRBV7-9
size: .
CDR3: CASSPSRGGSSYEQYF
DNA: TGTGCCAGCAGCCCTTCTCGGGGTGGATCCTCCTACGAGCAGTACTTC

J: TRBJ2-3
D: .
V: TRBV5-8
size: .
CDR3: CASSLAWQDTDTQYF
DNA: TGTGCCAGCAGCTTGGCCTGGCAGGACACAGATACGCAGTATTTT

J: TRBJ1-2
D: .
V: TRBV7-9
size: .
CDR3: CASSLGGSNYGYTF
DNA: TGTGCCAGCAGCTTAGGGGGCAGTAACTATGGCTACACCTTC

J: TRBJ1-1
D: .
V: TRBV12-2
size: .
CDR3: CASRPLLGRNTEAFF
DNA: TGTGCAAGTCGCCCCCTCTTGGGGAGGAACACTGAAGCTTTCTTT

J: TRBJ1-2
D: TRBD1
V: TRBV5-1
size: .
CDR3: CASSLSDRVDGYTF
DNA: TGCGCCAGCAGCTTGTCCGACAGGGTGGATGGCTACACCTTC

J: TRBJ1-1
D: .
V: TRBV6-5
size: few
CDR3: CATSQGSTEAFF
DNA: TGTGCCACCAGTCAGGGTTCGACTGAAGCTTTCTTT

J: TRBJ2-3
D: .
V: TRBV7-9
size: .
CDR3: CASRLSRERVDTQYF
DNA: TGTGCCAGCAGACTTTCCCGGGAGCGGGTAGATACGCAGTATTTT

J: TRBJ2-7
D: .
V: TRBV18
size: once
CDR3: CASSQKLAGVSYEQYF
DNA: TGTGCCAGCTCACAAAAACTAGCTGGGGTTTCCTACGAGCAGTACTTC

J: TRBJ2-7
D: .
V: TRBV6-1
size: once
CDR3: CASSESGPTSSYEQYF
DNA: TGTGCCAGCAGTGAATCAGGGCCTACAAGCTCCTACGAGCAGTACTTC

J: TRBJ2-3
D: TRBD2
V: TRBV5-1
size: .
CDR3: CASSSKLAGTTDTQYF
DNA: TGCGCCAGCAGCTCCAAACTAGCGGGGACCACAGATACGCAGTATTTT

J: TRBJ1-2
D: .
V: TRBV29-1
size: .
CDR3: CSVVQIYGYTF
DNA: TGCAGCGTTGTACAGATCTATGGCTACACCTTC

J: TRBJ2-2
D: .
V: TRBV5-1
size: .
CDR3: CASSLTGISNTGELFF
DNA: TGCGCCAGCAGCTTAACAGGGATATCGAACACCGGGGAGCTGTTTTTT

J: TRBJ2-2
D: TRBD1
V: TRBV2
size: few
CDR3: CASSHRGPDTGELFF
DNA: TGTGCCAGCAGTCACAGGGGGCCGGACACCGGGGAGCTGTTTTTT

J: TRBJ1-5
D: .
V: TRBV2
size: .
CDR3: CASSEWGVRQPQHF
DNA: TGTGCCAGCAGTGAGTGGGGGGTAAGACAGCCCCAGCATTTT

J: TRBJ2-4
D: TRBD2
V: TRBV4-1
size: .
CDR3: CASSQASAQRGGLLQNIQYF
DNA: TGCGCCAGCAGCCAAGCTTCAGCCCAGCGGGGGGGGCTCCTTCAAAACATTCAGTACTTC

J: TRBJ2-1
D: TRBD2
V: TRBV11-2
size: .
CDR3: CASSLALAGYNEQFF
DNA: TGTGCCAGCAGCTTAGCGTTAGCGGGGTACAATGAGCAGTTCTTC

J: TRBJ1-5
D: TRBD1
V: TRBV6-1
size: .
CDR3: CASSETQRTGADSPQHF
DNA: TGTGCCAGCAGTGAAACCCAGAGGACAGGGGCGGATTCGCCCCAGCATTTT

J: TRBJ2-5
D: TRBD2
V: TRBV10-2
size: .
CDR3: CASSESRLAGGVETQYF
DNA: TGCGCCAGCAGTGAGTCCCGACTAGCGGGAGGGGTCGAGACCCAGTACTTC

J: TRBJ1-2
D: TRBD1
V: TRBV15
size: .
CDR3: CATSRAQGVGYGYTF
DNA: TGTGCCACCAGCAGGGCGCAGGGGGTAGGGTATGGCTACACCTTC

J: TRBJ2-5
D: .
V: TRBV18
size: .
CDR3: CASSPSGPRETQYF
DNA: TGTGCCAGCTCACCAAGCGGACCAAGGGAGACCCAGTACTTC

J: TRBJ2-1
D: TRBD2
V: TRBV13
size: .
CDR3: CASRTTGGEYNEQFF
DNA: TGTGCCAGCAGAACCACGGGGGGGGAGTACAATGAGCAGTTCTTC

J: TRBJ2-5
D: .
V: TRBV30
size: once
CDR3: CAWGQSFQETQYF
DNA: TGTGCCTGGGGACAGTCTTTCCAAGAGACCCAGTACTTC

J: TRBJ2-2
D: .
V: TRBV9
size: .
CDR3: CASSVVPGNTGELFF
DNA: TGTGCCAGCAGCGTAGTTCCGGGGAACACCGGGGAGCTGTTTTTT

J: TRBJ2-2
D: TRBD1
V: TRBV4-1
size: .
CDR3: CASSPDSWRTGPTGELFF
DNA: TGCGCCAGCAGCCCAGACTCTTGGAGGACAGGGCCCACCGGGGAGCTGTTTTTT

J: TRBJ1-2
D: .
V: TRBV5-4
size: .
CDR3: CASRTPGGDGYTF
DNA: TGTGCCAGCCGGACCCCCGGGGGGGATGGCTACACCTTC

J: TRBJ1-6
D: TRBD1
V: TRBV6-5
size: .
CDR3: CASRPGQGGNSPLHF
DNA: TGTGCCAGCAGGCCCGGACAGGGCGGGAACTCACCCCTCCACTTT

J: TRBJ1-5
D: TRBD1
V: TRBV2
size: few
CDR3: CASRREQGANQPQHF
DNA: TGTGCCAGCAGGAGGGAACAGGGGGCAAATCAGCCCCAGCATTTT

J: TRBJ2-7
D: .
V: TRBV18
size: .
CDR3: CASSRDTNYEQYF
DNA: TGTGCCAGCTCCAGGGACACCAACTACGAGCAGTACTTC

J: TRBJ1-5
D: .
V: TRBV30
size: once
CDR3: CAWSPRNQPQHF
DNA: TGTGCCTGGTCGCCTAGAAATCAGCCCCAGCATTTT

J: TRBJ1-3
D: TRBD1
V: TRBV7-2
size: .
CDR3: CASSFRSGGSGNTIYF
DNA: TGTGCCAGCAGCTTCCGATCAGGGGGCAGTGGAAACACCATATATTTT

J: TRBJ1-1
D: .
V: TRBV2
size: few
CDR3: CASSARDTEAFF
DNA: TGTGCCAGCAGTGCCAGGGACACTGAAGCTTTCTTT

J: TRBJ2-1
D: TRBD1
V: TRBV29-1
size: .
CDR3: CSAGQGGNEQFF
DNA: TGCAGCGCTGGACAGGGTGGCAATGAGCAGTTCTTC

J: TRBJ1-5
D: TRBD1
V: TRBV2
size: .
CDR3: CASKPGQGAVQPQHF
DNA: TGTGCCAGCAAACCCGGACAGGGGGCTGTTCAGCCCCAGCATTTT

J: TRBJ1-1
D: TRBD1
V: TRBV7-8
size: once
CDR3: CASSLQGGDTEAFF
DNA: TGTGCCAGCAGCTTGCAGGGGGGCGACACTGAAGCTTTCTTT

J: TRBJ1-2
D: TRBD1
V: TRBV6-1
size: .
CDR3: CASSEGPGGAGGYTF
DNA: TGTGCCAGCAGTGAAGGCCCAGGGGGTGCAGGTGGCTACACCTTC

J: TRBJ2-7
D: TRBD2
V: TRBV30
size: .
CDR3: CAWSLGASGGIKQYF
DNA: TGTGCCTGGAGTCTGGGCGCTAGCGGGGGTATCAAGCAGTACTTC

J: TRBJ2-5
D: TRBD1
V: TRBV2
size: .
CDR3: CASSLGSGTGGPVPHF
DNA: TGTGCCAGCAGTCTAGGTTCCGGGACAGGGGGCCCGGTCCCCCACTTC

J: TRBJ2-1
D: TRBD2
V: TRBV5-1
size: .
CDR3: CASSLKASGRSNNEQFF
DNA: TGCGCCAGCAGCTTGAAAGCTAGCGGGAGGTCTAACAACGAGCAGTTCTTC

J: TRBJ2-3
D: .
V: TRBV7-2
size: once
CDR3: CASSLGIGLGTDTQYF
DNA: TGTGCCAGCAGCTTAGGAATAGGACTCGGCACAGATACGCAGTATTTT

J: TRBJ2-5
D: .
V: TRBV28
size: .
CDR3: CASSLGGVQETQYF
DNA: TGTGCCAGCAGTTTGGGGGGAGTCCAAGAGACCCAGTACTTC

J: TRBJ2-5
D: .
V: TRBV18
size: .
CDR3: CASSPRRQVQETQYF
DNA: TGTGCCAGCTCACCTCGCCGACAGGTACAGGAGACCCAGTACTTC

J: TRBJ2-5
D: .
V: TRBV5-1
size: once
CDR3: CASSIPLRQGGTQYF
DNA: TGCGCCAGCAGCATTCCGCTCAGACAAGGAGGGACCCAGTACTTC